One and the same sample provided the 19 T cell receptor beta chains below, sequenced in a study of shared clonotypes between healthy human individuals (dated by TCRdb to 2018 to 2020). The library was obtained by the immunoSEQ multiplex PCR assay. TCRdb holds this immuneACCESS table with in-frame rearrangements only. Some clones are missing; in checked studies, unresolved V genes explain under half, and the rest has no known cause. The sample table contains roughly 2 million clones; only one count was recorded for roughly 94% of them. Roughly 0.13% of the sample is held by the ten biggest clonotypes. The material sequenced was naive CD4+ T cells sorted from blood. The cell subset or site tag for this specimen amounts to: CD45RA+ positively selected. Every receptor here comes from a man aged 18 to 30 in good health.

The chain uses TRBV29-1 and TRBJ2-3, with 7 bases fitting TRBD1. This CDR3 contains 13 residues. Germline V lookup: CDR1 SQVTM, CDR2 ANQGSEA. V lost 2 bases to trimming and J lost 2 bases; unmatched junction nucleotides: 1. The CDR3: CSVETGDTDTQYF. CDR3 in DNA: TGCAGCGTTGAAACAGGGGACACAGATACGCAGTATTTT.

The chain is built from TRBV19 and TRBJ1-4; D ambiguous. The CDR3 runs 16 residues. V lost 4 bases, J lost 3 bases, and 15 bases lay in between. Per the germline V gene, CDR1 is LNHDA and CDR2 is SQIVND (reference sequence). Here the CDR3 reads CASSTPLWISNEKLFF. CDR3 in DNA: TGTGCCAGTAGTACTCCCCTTTGGATTTCTAATGAAAAACTGTTTTTT.

The chain links TRBV11-3 to TRBJ2-7, with TRBD1 matching over 7 bases. This CDR3 contains 16 residues. Germline CDR1 and CDR2: SGHNT and YENEEA. Losses at the gene ends were 1 base for V and 5 bases for J; bases not matched to a gene: 11. CDR3 in amino acids: CASSLGTGALWDEQYF. CDR3 bases: TGTGCCAGCAGCTTAGGGACAGGAGCTCTGTGGGACGAGCAGTACTTC.

V and J are TRBV9 and TRBJ1-2; 8 nucleotides agree with TRBD1. The CDR3 consists of 15 residues. Germline V gene data show CDR1 as SGDLS and CDR2 as YYNGEE. Trimming cost V 3 bases and J 4 bases; bases outside gene matches: 8. The CDR3 sequence: CASSGGQGRGYGYTF. The CDR3 region has the DNA TGTGCCAGCAGCGGTGGACAGGGCCGGGGCTATGGCTACACCTTC. Supplemented by reference TRBV9 and TRBJ1-2, the full variable domain reads DSGVTQTPKHLITATGQRVTLRCSPRSGDLSVYWYQQSLDQGLQFLIQYYNGEERAKGNILERFSAQQFPDLHSELNLSSLELGDSALYFCASSGGQGRGYGYTFGSGTRLTVV.

J is TRBJ2-7 and V is TRBV9; 8 nucleotides match TRBD2. J lost 2 bases, V lost 6 bases, and 7 bases had no gene match. The CDR3 length is 14 residues. Per germline, CDR1 SGDLS and CDR2 YYNGEE. In DNA form, the CDR3 reads TGTGCCAGCAATGAGGGGGGACTAGCCTACGAGCAGTACTTC. Protein sequence: CASNEGGLAYEQYF. Based on the CDR3 plus reference TRBV9 and TRBJ2-7, the full variable domain is DSGVTQTPKHLITATGQRVTLRCSPRSGDLSVYWYQQSLDQGLQFLIQYYNGEERAKGNILERFSAQQFPDLHSELNLSSLELGDSALYFCASNEGGLAYEQYFGPGTRLTVT.

This chain uses TRBV28 with TRBJ1-2, with TRBD1 matching 7 bases. V shed 8 bases and J 0 bases; nucleotides not matched to a gene: 9. This CDR3 spans 15 amino acids. CDR1 MDHEN and CDR2 SYDVKM come from the germline V gene. The CDR3 region is CASLLVTGTNYGYTF. The CDR3 DNA is TGTGCCAGCCTACTCGTGACAGGGACTAACTATGGCTACACCTTC.

The chain links TRBV6-1 to TRBJ2-2, with 11 bases lining up with TRBD2. V lost 2 bases and J lost 5; bases outside the gene matches: 16. Looked up from germline, CDR1 is MNHNS and CDR2 is SASEGT. The CDR3 loop spans 20 amino acids. CDR3 in DNA: TGTGCCAGCAGTGAAAAAACTAGCGGGGGAAAAACGGGTTTGACCGGGGAGCTGTTTTTT. The encoded protein is CASSEKTSGGKTGLTGELFF.

The rearrangement uses TRBV30 and TRBJ2-5, with D perhaps TRBD2 (5 bases). V was clipped by 2 bases and J by 4 bases, with 11 bases between them. The CDR3 consists of 13 residues. Per the germline V gene, CDR1 is GTSNPN and CDR2 is SVGIG (reference sequence). The DNA for the CDR3 is TGTGCCTGGAGTTACAGAGGAGGAGAGACCCAGTACTTC. This gives the protein CAWSYRGGETQYF.

This sequence joins TRBV9 and TRBJ2-2, with D possibly being TRBD1 (5 bases). The CDR3 is 15 amino acids. CDR1 is SGDLS, CDR2 YYNGEE, per germline. V was pared by 6 bases and J by 3 bases, with 15 bases between. CDR3 amino acids: CASNQQESYTGELFF. Written as DNA, the CDR3 is TGTGCCAGCAACCAACAGGAGAGCTACACCGGGGAGCTGTTTTTT.

This sequence joins TRBV7-9 and TRBJ2-1; TRBD2 agrees at 7 bases. The ends lost 5 bases at V and 2 bases at J; junction bases unmatched: 6. The CDR3 is made up of 15 amino acids. CDR1 and CDR2 (germline): SEHNR, FQNEAQ (reference sequence). The CDR3 loop is CASSPRGTTYNEQFF. The CDR3 DNA reads as TGTGCCAGCAGCCCCCGCGGGACTACCTACAATGAGCAGTTCTTC.

The chain employs TRBV7-9 and TRBJ2-2, with D perhaps matching TRBD1 (5 bases). The CDR3 length is 14 residues. CDR1 is SEHNR and CDR2 is FQNEAQ in the germline V gene (reference sequence). Trimming shortened V by 2 bases and J by 3 bases, and 7 bases separated the two germline ends. The DNA of the CDR3 is TGTGCCAGCAGCTTACTGACAGACACCGGGGAGCTGTTTTTT. Translating gives CASSLLTDTGELFF.

Details on this clone: Other DNA variants within this sample encode the same CDR3. The chain uses TRBV19 and TRBJ2-2, with D perhaps matching TRBD1 (6 bases). This CDR3 comprises 14 residues. Germline CDR1 reads LNHDA; CDR2 reads SQIVND (reference sequence). V lost 9 bases and J 1 base, leaving 12 bases between the germline ends. CDR3 sequence reads: CASSGTRNTGELFF. For the CDR3, the DNA is TGTGCCAGCTCCGGGACAAGGAACACCGGGGAGCTGTTTTTT.

The rearrangement links TRBV4-3 to TRBJ1-5, with TRBD1 as a possible D gene (5 bases). Germline CDR1 is LGHNA and CDR2 is YSLEER. The V gene lost 3 bases and the J gene lost 4 bases, with 13 bases spanning the gap. The CDR3 contains 15 residues. Here the CDR3 DNA reads TGCGCCAGCAGCCAGACAGTTGGAGGGAATCAGCCCCAGCATTTT. Translation gives CASSQTVGGNQPQHF.

As regards this clone: This sample also contains other DNA sequences that code for the same CDR3. The gene calls are TRBV9 and TRBJ2-7; 7 positions match TRBD2. Unmatched junction bases numbered 6, after V lost 0 bases and J lost 3 bases. Germline loops: CDR1 SGDLS, CDR2 YYNGEE. This CDR3 has 15 amino acids. This CDR3 reads CASSVAAGGSYEQYF. The CDR3 nucleotides read TGTGCCAGCAGCGTAGCCGCCGGGGGGAGCTACGAGCAGTACTTC.

The V and J genes are TRBV2 and TRBJ2-5; the D gene could be TRBD1 or TRBD2 (5 bases each). Germline lookup yields CDR1 SNHLY and CDR2 FYNNEI. Trimming took off 8 bases at V and 4 bases at J, with 17 bases between the two ends. The CDR3 extends over 14 amino acids. The CDR3 sequence is CASGDPRFPETQYF. In DNA, the CDR3 is TGTGCCAGCGGGGACCCGAGGTTTCCAGAGACCCAGTACTTC.

This sequence joins TRBV27 and TRBJ2-7; 14 bases map to TRBD2. V shed 2 bases and J 0 bases; nucleotides not matched to a gene: 3. Germline V gene lookup returns CDR1 MNHEY and CDR2 SMNVEV (reference sequence). There are 17 residues in the CDR3. DNA of the CDR3: TGTGCCAGCAGTTTACGACTAGCGGGAGGGCCCTCCTACGAGCAGTACTTC. This encodes CASSLRLAGGPSYEQYF.

V is TRBV9 and J is TRBJ2-3, with TRBD2 identical over 7 bases. Germline V CDR1 and CDR2: SGDLS, YYNGEE. With V trimmed by 3 bases and J by 1 base, 8 bases remained unmatched. This CDR3 has 16 residues. The CDR3 DNA reads as TGTGCCAGCAGCGCTCTCTCCCGGGGGGGCACAGATACGCAGTATTTT. Its protein product is CASSALSRGGTDTQYF.

This chain links TRBV2 with TRBJ1-1; D gene uncertain. Germline CDR1 reads SNHLY; CDR2 reads FYNNEI. CDR3 length equals 13 residues. V was pared by 0 bases and J by 6 bases, with 8 bases between. CDR3 sequence reads: CASSEARPAEAFF. The CDR3 region has the DNA TGTGCCAGCAGTGAAGCGCGGCCAGCTGAAGCTTTCTTT.

The chain has TRBV10-3 and TRBJ2-3; 8 nucleotides line up with TRBD1. The CDR3 sequence is 15 residues long. The trim removed 8 bases at V and 4 bases at J, leaving 11 bases unmatched. The germline gives CDR1 ENHRY, CDR2 SYGVKD. The CDR3 is CAIGSGQGNSDTQYF. The CDR3 DNA sequence: TGTGCCATCGGCTCAGGACAGGGTAATTCAGATACGCAGTATTTT.